This paragraph reports one T cell receptor (beta chain). These data are taken from a study of shared clonotypes between healthy human individuals. CDR1 is MDHEN and CDR2 is SYDVKM in the germline V gene. V lost 2 bases and J lost 5, with 15 bases in between. This CDR3 spans 15 amino acids. It was across several immunoSEQ plates that each subset's genomic DNA was evenly split. Measured with immunoSEQ multiplex PCR; TCRdb has only the in-frame clones, and not every one. Of hundreds of thousands of clones listed, roughly 70% are singletons. This TCR came from a woman under 40 in good health. The J gene is TRBJ1-1, the V gene TRBV28; possible D gene TRBD1, 5 bases. Sequenced material: memory CD4+ T cells sorted from blood. The subset was: CD45RA-negative fraction. CDR3 DNA sequence: TGTGCCAGCAGTTTAAGGGGTCACGGGGGGACTGAAGCTTTCTTT. This gives the protein CASSLRGHGGTEAFF.